Given below is one TCR beta chain in context. The antigen remains unidentified. CDR3 length: 17 amino acids. Looked up from germline, CDR1 is SGHVS and CDR2 is FNYEAQ. The J segment lost 8 bases and the V segment lost 5 bases, leaving 19 bases of the junction unmatched. Data came from immunoSEQ multiplex PCR; TCRdb stores just in-frame clones and leaves some out. Here the sample spans approximately 60,000 clones, 86% being singletons. This sample is drawn from a study of T cell responses to AZD1222 COVID-19 vaccine. Across the study: Second doses were pooled across both intervals (about 4 or about 12 weeks).

Study-wide points: Spike was spanned by vaccine-associated CD4 TCRs, with dominance at 160-218 and 743-854. The donor group comprised mostly white British people and more females; the analysis possibly underestimated clonal diversity. The study sampled repertoires only after the peak T cell response.

The specimen was peripheral blood, collected on day 0 of AZD1222 vaccination. The J gene is TRBJ1-2, the V gene TRBV7-6; TRBD1 matches 8 bases. The receptor was derived from an adult in good health. The CDR3 nucleotides read TGTGCCAGCAGCCCGAAAGAGGAGGACAGGGACGAGAAGGGCTACACCTTC. Translated: CASSPKEEDRDEKGYTF.